Listed below are T cell receptor beta chains from one sample, sequenced in a study of cytomegalovirus exposure and HLA in healthy donors. Sequencing was performed with immunoSEQ multiplex PCR; in TCRdb, only in-frame clones are kept and a portion is missing. The sample lists 80,000 to 95,000 clones; over 75% were seen once. Sequenced input: PBMCs. The source of these receptors is a female donor in good health and CMV-seronegative. The conserved cysteine and the conserved F or W are not part of the CDR3 here. Clone size is shown for a subset of rows, as once, few, many or a class of expanded clone.

ASRQGNEKLF | TRBJ1-4 | - | TRBV2
ASTLGGAETQY | TRBJ2-5 | - | TRBV21-1
ASSQDRAAGGPETQY | TRBJ2-5 | - | TRBV4-3
ASTGRGLDYEQY | TRBJ2-7 | - | TRBV6-1
ASSQDRAGNMNTEAF | TRBJ1-1 | few | TRBV4-3
ASSTATGTANTEAF | TRBJ1-1 | - | TRBV7-2
AWRPSTVQGSYEQY | TRBJ2-7 | - | TRBV30
ASSDLRQGANVLT | TRBJ2-6 | - | TRBV7-6
SAGTSAQGYT | TRBJ1-2 | - | TRBV29-1
ASRSGYNEQF | TRBJ2-1 | - | TRBV5-6
ASSQGPSGGKETQY | TRBJ2-5 | - | TRBV4-3
ASRIHLNTEAF | TRBJ1-1 | - | TRBV6-5
ASSLGSRGSEQF | TRBJ2-1 | - | TRBV7-2
ASSLTRSDTQY | TRBJ2-3 | - | TRBV7-3
ASSLAITDAQY | TRBJ2-3 | - | TRBV7-9
ASSESMGVMNTEAF | TRBJ1-1 | few | TRBV10-2
ASRETGNTGELF | TRBJ2-2 | - | TRBV5-5
ASTPIGGPNYGYT | TRBJ1-2 | - | TRBV19